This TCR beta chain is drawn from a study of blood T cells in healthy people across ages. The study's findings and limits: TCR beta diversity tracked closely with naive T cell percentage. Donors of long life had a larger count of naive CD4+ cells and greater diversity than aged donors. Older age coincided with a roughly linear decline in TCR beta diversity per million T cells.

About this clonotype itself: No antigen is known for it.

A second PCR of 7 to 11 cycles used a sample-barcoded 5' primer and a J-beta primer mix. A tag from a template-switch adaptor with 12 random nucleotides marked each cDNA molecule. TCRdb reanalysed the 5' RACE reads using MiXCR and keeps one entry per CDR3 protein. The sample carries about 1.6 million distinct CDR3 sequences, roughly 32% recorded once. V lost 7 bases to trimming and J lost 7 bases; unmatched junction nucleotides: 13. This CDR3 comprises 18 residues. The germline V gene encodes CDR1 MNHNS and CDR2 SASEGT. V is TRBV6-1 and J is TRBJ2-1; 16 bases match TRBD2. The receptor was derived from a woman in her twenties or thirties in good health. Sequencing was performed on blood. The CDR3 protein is CASTGTSGRASIGNEQFF. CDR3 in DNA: TGTGCCAGCACCGGGACTAGCGGGAGGGCCTCGATAGGGAATGAGCAGTTCTTC.